The 20 T cell receptor beta chains below all came from one sample that was sequenced in a study of control samples from healthy donors and cancer patients. The data were produced by immunoSEQ multiplex PCR, yet TCRdb's version contains in-frame clones alone and is incomplete. The data show under 150,000 clones, about 95% seen once. Sample: blood. All receptors derive from a man younger than 45 in good health.

The rearrangement links TRBV6-5 to TRBJ1-1; 8 bases map to TRBD1. V shed 6 bases, J shed 4 bases, and the junction held 10 bases outside the gene matches. The CDR3 has 15 amino acids. Germline V gene sequence: CDR1 MNHEY, CDR2 SVGAGI. The CDR3 coding sequence is TGTGCCAGCAGCGGGCCTGGACAGGGAAGCACTGAAGCTTTCTTT. This translates into CASSGPGQGSTEAFF.

The genes are TRBV7-2 and TRBJ2-3, with TRBD2 as a possible D gene (6 bases). Germline CDR1 is SGHTA and CDR2 is FQGNSA. CDR3 length: 12 residues. Trimming shortened V by 8 bases and J by 4 bases, and 10 bases separated the two germline ends. The CDR3 sequence is CASGGLADTQYF. In DNA form, the CDR3 reads TGTGCCAGCGGGGGGTTGGCAGATACGCAGTATTTT.

The J gene is TRBJ1-2, the V gene TRBV5-1; TRBD1 might be the D (6 bases). The CDR3 sequence is 14 residues long. The germline V and J ends were trimmed by 0 bases and 8 bases, with 14 bases remaining between them. Germline loops: CDR1 SGHRS, CDR2 YFSETQ. The CDR3 loop reads CASSLGYAGEGYTF. CDR3 sequence (DNA): TGCGCCAGCAGCTTGGGGTACGCAGGGGAAGGCTACACCTTC. The whole variable domain, filled in from reference TRBV5-1 and TRBJ1-2, reads KAGVTQTPRYLIKTRGQQVTLSCSPISGHRSVSWYQQTPGQGLQFLFEYFSETQRNKGNFPGRFSGRQFSNSRSEMNVSTLELGDSALYLCASSLGYAGEGYTFGSGTRLTVV.

The CDR3 DNA reads as TGTGCCAGCAAAGGGAGAGATACGCAGTATTTT. Protein: CASKGRDTQYF. The chain is built from TRBV9 and TRBJ2-3, with TRBD2 as a possible D gene (5 bases). The germline V and J ends were trimmed by 6 bases and 5 bases, with 7 bases remaining between them. Germline V gene lookup returns CDR1 SGDLS and CDR2 YYNGEE. The CDR3 runs 11 residues.

The V gene is TRBV6-6, the J gene TRBJ1-5; TRBD1 is a possible D gene (5 bases). The germline V gene encodes CDR1 MNHNY and CDR2 SVGAGI (reference sequence). Deletions cut 6 bases from V and 8 bases from J, with 11 bases between. CDR3 size: 12 residues. The CDR3 sequence: CASRDNQEPQHF. The CDR3 DNA reads as TGTGCCAGCAGGGACAATCAAGAGCCCCAGCATTTT.

This rearrangement joins TRBV28 to TRBJ1-4; D unresolved. The CDR3 is 11 amino acids. CDR1 is MDHEN, CDR2 SYDVKM, per germline. For the CDR3, the DNA is TGTGGGACCTCAACTAATGAAAAACTGTTTTTT. Amino acids: CGTSTNEKLFF. Combining the CDR3 with reference TRBV28 and TRBJ1-4 gives the whole variable domain DVKVTQSSRYLVKRTGEKVFLECVQDMDHENMFWYRQDPGLGLRLIYFSYDVKMKEKGDIPEGYSVSREKKERFSLILESASTNQTSMYLCGTSTNEKLFFGSGTQLSVL.

V usage is TRBV28 and J usage is TRBJ2-7; tentative D call: TRBD2 (5 bases). V lost 3 bases, J lost 5 bases, and 14 bases lay in between. The CDR3 has 14 residues. CDR1 and CDR2 (germline): MDHEN, SYDVKM. CDR3 sequence reads: CASSFGPGINEQYF. The CDR3, as DNA: TGTGCCAGCAGTTTCGGGCCCGGGATTAACGAGCAGTACTTC.

J is TRBJ2-2 and V is TRBV6-2 or TRBV6-3, with TRBD2 identical over 14 bases. V lost 4 bases, J lost 0 bases, and 7 bases stayed unmatched. Per the germline V gene, CDR1 is MNHEY and CDR2 is SVGEGT. The length of the CDR3 is 19 residues. This CDR3 is CASSSLTSGGAANTGELFF. DNA for the CDR3: TGTGCCAGCAGTTCCTTGACTAGCGGGGGGGCCGCGAACACCGGGGAGCTGTTTTTT.

The V call is TRBV7-9, the J call TRBJ1-3; D ambiguous. CDR3 length: 14 residues. V lost 3 bases, J lost 5 bases, and 11 bases lay in between. Looked up from germline, CDR1 is SEHNR and CDR2 is FQNEAQ (reference sequence). The CDR3 spells CASSFLNRRNTIYF. The CDR3 DNA follows: TGTGCCAGCAGCTTCTTGAACAGACGAAACACCATATATTTT.

The CDR3 nucleotides are TGTGCCAGCAGTCTACGCAGGGGGCATTCTAATCAGCCCCAGCATTTT. This encodes CASSLRRGHSNQPQHF. The rearrangement uses TRBV6-2 or TRBV6-3 and TRBJ1-5; 8 positions agree with TRBD1. This CDR3 comprises 16 residues. Germline lookup yields CDR1 MNHEY and CDR2 SVGEGT. The V and J ends lost 5 bases and 4 bases, in that order; junction bases with no gene match: 10.

This clone has just a few counts. Other DNA variants within this sample encode the same CDR3. The chain carries TRBV7-2 and TRBJ1-2, with 7 bases that match TRBD1. V was pared by 5 bases and J by 2 bases, with 5 bases of the junction left unmatched. Looked up from germline, CDR1 is SGHTA and CDR2 is FQGNSA. The CDR3 sequence is 14 residues long. DNA of the CDR3: TGTGCCAGCAGCCCTAGACAGGGAAACTATGGCTACACCTTC. Its translation: CASSPRQGNYGYTF. Using reference TRBV7-2 and TRBJ1-2 for the parts outside the CDR3, the full variable domain is GAGVSQSPSNKVTEKGKDVELRCDPISGHTALYWYRQSLGQGLEFLIYFQGNSAPDKSGLPSDRFSAERTGGSVSTLTIQRTQQEDSAVYLCASSPRQGNYGYTFGSGTRLTVV.

This chain links TRBV4-2 with TRBJ2-5, with no clear D. CDR1 and CDR2 from the germline V gene are LGHNA and YNFKEQ. V was clipped by 4 bases and J by 9 bases, with 12 bases between them. The CDR3 spans 12 residues. This chain's CDR3 is CASSLGGVAQYF. In DNA form, the CDR3 reads TGTGCCAGCAGCCTGGGCGGCGTGGCCCAGTACTTC.

This rearrangement joins TRBV6-5 to TRBJ1-1; 7 bases agree with TRBD1. Germline loops: CDR1 MNHEY, CDR2 SVGAGI. The trim removed 2 bases at V and 6 bases at J, leaving 6 bases unmatched. This CDR3 is 14 amino acids long. Here the CDR3 DNA reads TGTGCCAGCAGTTACCAACAGGGGTACTCTGAAGCTTTCTTT. Translation gives CASSYQQGYSEAFF.

The chain joins TRBV5-6 to TRBJ1-4; D possibly corresponds to TRBD1 (5 bases). V was shortened by 0 bases and J by 4 bases, with 10 bases between the two germline ends. Germline V CDR1 and CDR2: SGHDT, YYEEEE. CDR3 length: 15 amino acids. The CDR3 nucleotides are TGTGCCAGCAGCTTGGGGTGGGACCGTAATGAAAAACTGTTTTTT. It specifies CASSLGWDRNEKLFF.

V gene TRBV7-2 combines with J gene TRBJ2-2; the D call may be TRBD1 or TRBD2 (5 bases each). The CDR3 contains 16 residues. The V gene's germline CDR1 is SGHTA and CDR2 FQGNSA. The V end was cut by 11 bases, the J end by 0 bases, with 19 bases between. CDR3 DNA: TGTGCCGCAGGAGGCAGGGCCTATTCGAACACCGGGGAGCTGTTTTTT. Amino acid sequence: CAAGGRAYSNTGELFF.

CDR3 in amino acids: CAISDPGLADNTQYF. The CDR3 DNA follows: TGTGCCATCAGTGATCCGGGACTAGCGGACAATACGCAGTATTTT. The gene calls are TRBV10-3 and TRBJ2-3, with 11 bases aligning to TRBD2. V lost 3 bases, J lost 7 bases, and 6 bases stayed unmatched. The V gene's germline CDR1 is ENHRY and CDR2 SYGVKD. This CDR3 region has 15 residues.

The chain employs TRBV7-3 and TRBJ2-6; D is undetermined. CDR3 size: 16 residues. Germline V gene sequence: CDR1 SGHTA, CDR2 FQGTGA. Trimming removed 5 bases from V and 0 bases from J, with 11 bases in between. The CDR3: CASSQRTGSGANVLTF. The CDR3, as DNA: TGTGCCAGCAGCCAAAGGACGGGCTCTGGGGCCAACGTCCTGACTTTC.

This chain joins TRBV4-3 and TRBJ1-3; 7 bases are a match to TRBD1. This CDR3 contains 15 residues. V shed 0 bases, J shed 4 bases, and the junction held 3 bases outside the gene matches. Germline loops: CDR1 LGHNA, CDR2 YSLEER. The CDR3 DNA reads TGCGCCAGCAGCCAAGATTCGGGACAGGGAAACACCATATATTTT. Its protein is CASSQDSGQGNTIYF.

This chain connects TRBV19 to TRBJ1-4, with 7 positions matching TRBD1. Germline V lookup: CDR1 LNHDA, CDR2 SQIVND (reference sequence). V lost 5 bases and J lost 1; bases outside the gene matches: 4. The CDR3 has 15 amino acids. The CDR3: CASSSRTGTNEKLFF. Here the CDR3 DNA reads TGTGCCAGTAGTTCCCGGACAGGAACTAATGAAAAACTGTTTTTT. Based on the CDR3 plus reference TRBV19 and TRBJ1-4, the full variable domain is DGGITQSPKYLFRKEGQNVTLSCEQNLNHDAMYWYRQDPGQGLRLIYYSQIVNDFQKGDIAEGYSVSREKKESFPLTVTSAQKNPTAFYLCASSSRTGTNEKLFFGSGTQLSVL.

On this clone itself: The junction differs from germline at one of its ends, possibly a read error. The chain links TRBV4-1 to TRBJ1-4, with 11 bases lining up with TRBD1. The CDR3 spans 15 residues. From germline, CDR1 is MGHRA and CDR2 YSYEKL. CDR3 protein: CAGSPIRTGGAELFF. CDR3 nucleotides: TGCGCCGGCAGCCCAATCCGGACAGGGGGCGCGGAACTGTTTTTT.